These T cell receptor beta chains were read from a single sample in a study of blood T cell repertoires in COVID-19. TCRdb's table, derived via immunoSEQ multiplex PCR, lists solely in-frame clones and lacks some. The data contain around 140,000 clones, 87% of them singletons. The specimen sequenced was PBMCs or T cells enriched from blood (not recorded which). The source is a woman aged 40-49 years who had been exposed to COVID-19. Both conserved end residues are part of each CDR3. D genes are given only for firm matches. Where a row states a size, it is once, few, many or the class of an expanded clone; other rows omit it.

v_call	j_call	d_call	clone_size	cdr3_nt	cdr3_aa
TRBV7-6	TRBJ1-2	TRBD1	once	TGTGCCAGCAGCCCAGCAGGGGGCTTAAGTGGCTACACCTTC	CASSPAGGLSGYTF
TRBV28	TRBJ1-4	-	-	TGTGCCAGCAGTTTCTCGCGGAGGGGAACTAGTGAAAAACTGTTTTTT	CASSFSRRGTSEKLFF
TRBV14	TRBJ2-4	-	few	TGTGCCAGCAGCCAAGTTTCTGGGCCCAACACCCCAGTGGCGGCCAAAAACATTCAGTACTTC	CASSQVSGPNTPVAAKNIQYF
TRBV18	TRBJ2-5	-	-	TGTGCCAGCTCACCAGGGGGCGAAATAAAGTCAAAGACCCAGTACTTC	CASSPGGEIKSKTQYF
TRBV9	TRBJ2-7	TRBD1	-	TGTGCCAGCAGCGTAGGAAGGGACAGTACCTACGAGCAGTACTTC	CASSVGRDSTYEQYF
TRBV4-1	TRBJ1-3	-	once	TGCGCCAGCAGCCAAGAAGGACAAACCGCAGGAAACACCATATATTTT	CASSQEGQTAGNTIYF
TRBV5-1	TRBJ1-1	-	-	TGCGCCAGCAGCGGAGGGACCTTCAAGGACACTGAAGCTTTCTTT	CASSGGTFKDTEAFF
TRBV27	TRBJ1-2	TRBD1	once	TGTGCCAGCACCACGTGGGGGACAGGGGGTTACACCTTC	CASTTWGTGGYTF
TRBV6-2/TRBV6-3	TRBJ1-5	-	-	TGTGCCAGCAGTCCCAACAGGGTTTCCAGCAATCAGCCCCAGCATTTT	CASSPNRVSSNQPQHF
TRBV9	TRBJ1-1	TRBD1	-	TGTGCCAGCAGCGGAATCCCCGGGACAGGGGGGAACACTGAAGCTTTCTTT	CASSGIPGTGGNTEAFF
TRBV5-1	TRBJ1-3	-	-	TGCGCCAGCAGCTTAGGACGGGAGAACTCTGGAAACACCATATATTTT	CASSLGRENSGNTIYF
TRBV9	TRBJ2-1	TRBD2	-	TGTGCCAGCAGCGTACGTCCCGGGACTAGCGATGAGCAGTTCTTC	CASSVRPGTSDEQFF
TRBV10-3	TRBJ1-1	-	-	TGTGCCATCAGTGATGGGGCAGACGAAGCTTTCTTT	CAISDGADEAFF
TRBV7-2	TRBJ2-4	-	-	TGTGCCAGCAGCCAAACACCGGGGTTGGACATTCAGTACTTC	CASSQTPGLDIQYF
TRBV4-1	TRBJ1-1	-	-	TGCGCCAGCAGCCAAGTGGGAGGGGCGGGGACTGAAGCTTTCTTT	CASSQVGGAGTEAFF
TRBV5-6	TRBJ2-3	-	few	TGTGCCAGCAGCTTGAACGGGGGAGTGACAGATACGCAGTATTTT	CASSLNGGVTDTQYF
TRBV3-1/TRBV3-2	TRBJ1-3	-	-	TGTGCCAGCAGCCAAGCCAGGGCCTTCTCTGGAAACACCATATATTTT	CASSQARAFSGNTIYF
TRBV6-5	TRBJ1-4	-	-	TGTGCCAGCAGTTACGGGGGACTAGGGGAAAAACTGTTTTTT	CASSYGGLGEKLFF
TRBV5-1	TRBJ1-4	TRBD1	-	TGCGCCAGCAGCCCAGGGACAGGGCTTAATGAAAAACTGTTTTTT	CASSPGTGLNEKLFF
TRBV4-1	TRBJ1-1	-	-	TGCGCCAGCAGCCAATTTGGGGCAAACACTGAAGCTTTCTTT	CASSQFGANTEAFF
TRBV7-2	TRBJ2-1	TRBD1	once	TGTGCCAGCAGCTTCCGACAGGGAGATCGGTTCTTC	CASSFRQGDRFF
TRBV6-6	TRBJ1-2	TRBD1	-	TGTGCCAGCAGTACACTACGCCCGGGACAGGGCGATGGCTACACCTTC	CASSTLRPGQGDGYTF
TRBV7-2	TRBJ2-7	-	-	TGTGCCAGTGGAGGCGGGAATTTACCCTACGAGCAGTACTTC	CASGGGNLPYEQYF
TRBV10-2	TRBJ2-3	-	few	-	CASSEGFGAGGGADTQYF
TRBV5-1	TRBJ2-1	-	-	TGCGCCAGCAGCTGGGAGACCGGTGAGCAGTTCTTC	CASSWETGEQFF
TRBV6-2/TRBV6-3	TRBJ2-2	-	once	TGTGCCAGCAGCGCACAGGGTCGGGTCACCGGGGAGCTGTTTTTT	CASSAQGRVTGELFF
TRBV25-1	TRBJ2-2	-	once	TGTGCCACTAAACAGGATACTGGGGACACCGGGGAGCTGTTTTTT	CATKQDTGDTGELFF
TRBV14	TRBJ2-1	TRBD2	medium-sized	TGTGCCAGCAGCACAGGGACTAGCGGGTACGGCTACAATGAGCAGTTCTTC	CASSTGTSGYGYNEQFF
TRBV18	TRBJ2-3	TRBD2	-	TGTGCCAGCTCACCCACGTGGGGACTAGCGGGAGGGCCCACAGATACGCAGTATTTT	CASSPTWGLAGGPTDTQYF
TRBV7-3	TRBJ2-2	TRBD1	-	TGTGCCAGCAGCATGGGGACAGGGGTTTCCGGGGAGCTGTTTTTT	CASSMGTGVSGELFF
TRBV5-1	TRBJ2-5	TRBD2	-	TGCGCCAGCAGCTTGGGAGCTTTGTCGCGGGGGGGACAAGAGACCCAGTACTTC	CASSLGALSRGGQETQYF
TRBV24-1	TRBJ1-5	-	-	TGTGCCACCAGTGATTTGGGAGGGGCAGGGAGCAATCAGCCCCAGCATTTT	CATSDLGGAGSNQPQHF
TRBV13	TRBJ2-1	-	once	TGTGCCAGCAGCTTATCCGGGAGTTGGGCGGGTGAGCAGTTCTTC	CASSLSGSWAGEQFF
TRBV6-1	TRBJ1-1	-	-	TGTGCCAGCAGTGAAAATATGGACAGAGCTTTCTTT	CASSENMDRAFF
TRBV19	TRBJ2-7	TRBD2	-	TGTGCCAGTAGTATAGGAGGAGTAGCGGGAGGGCACGAGCAGTACTTC	CASSIGGVAGGHEQYF
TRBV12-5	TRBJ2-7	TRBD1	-	TGTGCTAGTGGTTTGATGACAGGGTCCTCCTACGAGCAGTACTTC	CASGLMTGSSYEQYF
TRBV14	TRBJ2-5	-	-	TGTGCCAGCAGCCAAGATTTGGGCAATCCCCAAGAGACCCAGTACTTC	CASSQDLGNPQETQYF
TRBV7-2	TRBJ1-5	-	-	TGTGCCAGCAGCTTAGTTTCGGGTGGACAACAGCCCCAGCATTTT	CASSLVSGGQQPQHF
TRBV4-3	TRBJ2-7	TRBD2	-	TGCGCCAGCAGCCAAGTGGGTAGCGGGAGTTACGAGCAGTACTTC	CASSQVGSGSYEQYF
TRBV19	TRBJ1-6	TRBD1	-	TGTGCCAGTAACCGCGACAGGGGTGGCAATTCACCCCTCCACTTT	CASNRDRGGNSPLHF
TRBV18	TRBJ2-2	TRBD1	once	TGTGCCAGCTCACCAACCGGGACAGCGCGGAGGGAGCTGTTTTTT	CASSPTGTARRELFF
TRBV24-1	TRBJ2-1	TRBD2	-	TGTGCCACCAGTGTCTCGCGGGGGGGCTCGAATGAGCAGTTCTTC	CATSVSRGGSNEQFF
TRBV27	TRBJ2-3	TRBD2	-	TGTGCCAGCACATCTCCTAGCGGGAGAACAGATACGCAGTATTTT	CASTSPSGRTDTQYF
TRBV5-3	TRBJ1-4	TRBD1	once	TGTGCCAGAAACCCCTTCGAGGGACAGGGATTGCTTTCAACTAATGAAAAACTGTTTTTT	CARNPFEGQGLLSTNEKLFF
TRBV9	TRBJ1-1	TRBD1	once	TGTGCCAGCAGCGGTAGGACAGGGGCTGAAGCTTTCTTT	CASSGRTGAEAFF
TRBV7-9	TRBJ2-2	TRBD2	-	TGTGCCAGCAGCTTATTAAGGAGCGGGAGGGCCGGGGAGCTGTTTTTT	CASSLLRSGRAGELFF
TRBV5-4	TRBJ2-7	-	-	TGTGCCAGCAGCTTGGGCGAGGGGGTCTACGAGCAGTACTTC	CASSLGEGVYEQYF
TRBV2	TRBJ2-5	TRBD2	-	TGTGCCAGCAGTACGGGTCGGGGGGGCCGATCGGAGACCCAGTACTTC	CASSTGRGGRSETQYF
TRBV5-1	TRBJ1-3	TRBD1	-	TGCGCCAGCAGTCCTCGGACAGGGACTGGAAACACCATATATTTT	CASSPRTGTGNTIYF
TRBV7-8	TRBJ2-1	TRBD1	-	TGTGCCAGCAGCTTACCTTCGACAGGGAGCTCCTACAATGAGCAGTTCTTC	CASSLPSTGSSYNEQFF
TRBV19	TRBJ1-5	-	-	TGTGCCAGTAGTATAGAACAGTTCAATCAGCCCCAGCATTTT	CASSIEQFNQPQHF
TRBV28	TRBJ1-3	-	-	TGTGCCAGCGGGGCCCTCTCTGGAAACACCATATATTTT	CASGALSGNTIYF
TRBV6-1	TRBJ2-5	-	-	TGTGCCAGCAGTGAAGCTATAGGAGGGGAGACCCAGTACTTC	CASSEAIGGETQYF
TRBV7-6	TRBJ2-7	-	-	TGTGCCAGCAGCTCCCCCGGGGGCTACGAGCAGTACTTC	CASSSPGGYEQYF
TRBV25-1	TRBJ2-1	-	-	TGTGCCAGCAGTGAGGTCTACGGAGACAATGAGCAGTTCTTC	CASSEVYGDNEQFF
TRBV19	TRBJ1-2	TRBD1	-	TGTGCCAGTAGTCGGGACAGGAATCACTATGGCTACACCTTC	CASSRDRNHYGYTF
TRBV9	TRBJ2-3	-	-	TGTGCCAGCAGCGTAGCGGACAGAATCCCAGATACGCAGTATTTT	CASSVADRIPDTQYF
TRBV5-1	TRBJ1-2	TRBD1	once	TGCGCCAGCAGCTGGGGACAGGACTATGGCTACACCTTC	CASSWGQDYGYTF
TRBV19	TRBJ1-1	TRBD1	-	TGTGCCAGTAGACTGGCAGGGGGCTTAAAGACTGAAGCTTTCTTT	CASRLAGGLKTEAFF
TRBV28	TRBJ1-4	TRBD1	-	TGTGCCAGCAGTGCAGGGGGCACAACTAATGAAAAACTGTTTTTT	CASSAGGTTNEKLFF